This T cell receptor (beta chain) was sequenced in a study of cytomegalovirus exposure and HLA in healthy donors. Overall study: In an early release, HLA-typed donors contributed 77 million or so unique TCR sequences.

The table lists this clone with a count of one. Its specificity is unknown. Germline V gene lookup returns CDR1 SGHDT and CDR2 YYEEEE. CDR3 length equals 16 residues. V lost 3 bases to trimming and J lost 8 bases, with 23 bases between them. PCR used 60 Vbeta primers and 13 Jbeta primers. The protocol was immunoSEQ multiplex PCR, while the TCRdb copy is restricted to in-frame clones and leaves out a portion. The sample lists more than 150,000 clones, roughly 80% seen once, with approximately 1.3% in the top ten. Whole-study findings and limits: Common viral pathogens seemed to be connected with several of the most significant clusters, according to a later analysis.

This clonotype originated in a man aged 50 or older in good health and CMV-seropositive. The chain is built from TRBV5-6 and TRBJ1-2, with D perhaps TRBD1 (6 bases). The sample taken for sequencing was PBMCs. Here the CDR3 DNA reads TGTGCCAGCAGCTCCCGCCGAAACAGGGTAGAAACAGGCTACACCTTC. It specifies CASSSRRNRVETGYTF. The full variable domain, rest sourced from reference TRBV5-6 and TRBJ1-2, is DAGVTQSPTHLIKTRGQQVTLRCSPKSGHDTVSWYQQALGQGPQFIFQYYEEEERQRGNFPDRFSGHQFPNYSSELNVNALLLGDSALYLCASSSRRNRVETGYTFGSGTRLTVV.